Presented here are 17 T cell receptor beta chains from one specimen sequenced in a study of blood T cell repertoires in COVID-19. Measured with immunoSEQ multiplex PCR; TCRdb has only the in-frame clones, and not every one. The profile covers fewer than 350,000 clones, with approximately 87% appearing a single time and about an eighth taken by the ten largest. Material: peripheral blood. These receptors came from a woman in her thirties with COVID-19, enrolled during active disease.

The chain recombines TRBV20-1 with TRBJ1-2; D gene ambiguous. Germline V CDR1 and CDR2: DFQATT, SNEGSKA (reference sequence). The CDR3 extends over 11 amino acids. CDR3 sequence reads: CRASRDYGYTF. Written as DNA, the CDR3 is TGCAGGGCATCACGTGACTATGGCTACACCTTC.

This clone showed up just once. The chain combines TRBV10-3 with TRBJ1-2; D may be TRBD1 (5 bases). CDR3 length equals 14 residues. CDR1 and CDR2 from the germline V gene are ENHRY and SYGVKD. Trimming shortened V by 6 bases and J by 4 bases, and 15 bases separated the two germline ends. DNA of the CDR3: TGTGCCATCAGCAGCAGGGAAGGGGTCTATGGCTACACCTTC. This codes for CAISSREGVYGYTF.

The chain employs TRBV6-5 and TRBJ1-3, with TRBD1 as a possible D gene (5 bases). Per germline, CDR1 MNHEY and CDR2 SVGAGI. The V gene lost 0 bases and the J gene lost 3 bases, with 9 bases spanning the gap. The CDR3 has 15 amino acids. CDR3 residues: CASSYSNRIGNTIYF. CDR3 bases: TGTGCCAGCAGTTACTCGAACAGGATTGGAAACACCATATATTTT.

The chain employs TRBV5-1 and TRBJ2-5, with D hard to call. V lost 1 base to trimming and J lost 2 bases, with 18 bases between them. Germline V lookup: CDR1 SGHRS, CDR2 YFSETQ. The CDR3 sequence is 17 residues long. CDR3 nucleotides: TGCGCCAGCAGCTTGTTTCAGTCAGGAATCCAGCAAGAGACCCAGTACTTC. It specifies CASSLFQSGIQQETQYF.

The genes are TRBV2 and TRBJ1-3; TRBD1 matches 8 bases. V was pared by 7 bases and J by 4 bases, with 6 bases of the junction left unmatched. This CDR3 has 14 amino acids. The germline CDR1 and CDR2 sequences are SNHLY and FYNNEI. Here the CDR3 reads CASTRTGTGNTIYF. The CDR3 DNA reads TGTGCCAGCACCCGGACAGGGACGGGAAACACCATATATTTT.

The gene calls are TRBV5-1 and TRBJ2-3; 11 bases align to TRBD2. Germline V gene data show CDR1 as SGHRS and CDR2 as YFSETQ. The CDR3 spans 18 residues. V shed 3 bases, J shed 2 bases, and the junction held 11 bases outside the gene matches. The CDR3 DNA follows: TGCGCCAGCAGCTGGGGGTCCCTAGCGGGGGGTCTCACAGATACGCAGTATTTT. Translating it yields CASSWGSLAGGLTDTQYF.

This clone came up once. J is TRBJ2-2 and V is TRBV4-2; no firm D call. Germline V gene lookup returns CDR1 LGHNA and CDR2 YNFKEQ. V was shortened by 5 bases and J by 1 base, with 5 bases between the two germline ends. The CDR3 length is 13 residues. Here the CDR3 reads CASSLENTGELFF. The DNA of the CDR3 is TGTGCCAGCAGCTTAGAGAACACCGGGGAGCTGTTTTTT.

This rearrangement joins TRBV2 to TRBJ2-7; 8 nucleotides line up with TRBD1. The V and J ends lost 6 bases and 5 bases, in that order; junction bases with no gene match: 12. CDR1 and CDR2 from the germline V gene are SNHLY and FYNNEI. The CDR3 totals 15 residues. The CDR3 loop reads CASRPPGGAGNEQYF. CDR3 nucleotide sequence: TGTGCCAGCAGACCGCCAGGGGGCGCGGGGAACGAGCAGTACTTC.

V gene TRBV29-1 combines with J gene TRBJ2-4; TRBD2 aligns across 7 bases. The CDR3 loop spans 15 amino acids. V trimming: 0 bases; J trimming: 3 bases; junction bases outside the gene matches: 5. Germline V gene data show CDR1 as SQVTM and CDR2 as ANQGSEA. CDR3 residues: CSVEDRGVGKNIQYF. In nucleotides, the CDR3 is TGCAGCGTTGAAGATCGGGGGGTAGGCAAAAACATTCAGTACTTC.

The chain joins TRBV5-1 to TRBJ1-5; TRBD1 matches at 9 bases. This CDR3 spans 15 amino acids. The V gene's germline CDR1 is SGHRS and CDR2 YFSETQ. The V gene end was trimmed by 4 bases and the J gene end by 12 bases; junction bases not matched to a gene: 14. The CDR3 is CASSRRQGETVRQHF. The CDR3, as DNA: TGCGCCAGCAGCCGAAGACAGGGGGAAACGGTGCGCCAGCATTTT.

Only one count was recorded for this clone. The chain couples TRBV7-2 to TRBJ2-7; 7 positions agree with TRBD1. J lost 0 bases, V lost 3 bases, and 2 bases had no gene match. Germline V gives CDR1 SGHTA, CDR2 FQGNSA. This CDR3 region has 14 residues. This chain's CDR3 is CASSFWDSSYEQYF. DNA for the CDR3: TGTGCCAGCAGCTTCTGGGACAGCTCCTACGAGCAGTACTTC.

A few counts support this clone. The CDR3 loop reads CASSYPGQAYEQYF. CDR3 nucleotide sequence: TGTGCCAGCAGTTACCCGGGACAGGCCTACGAGCAGTACTTC. V is TRBV28 and J is TRBJ2-7; 8 bases map to TRBD1. V was pared by 4 bases and J by 2 bases, with 4 bases of the junction left unmatched. The CDR3 has 14 residues. Germline V lookup: CDR1 MDHEN, CDR2 SYDVKM.

In this sample, this clone turned up a few times. This chain joins TRBV11-2 and TRBJ2-7, with TRBD2 identical over 10 bases. There are 15 residues in the CDR3. The germline gives CDR1 SGHAT, CDR2 FQNNGV. V trimming: 5 bases; J trimming: 7 bases; junction bases outside the gene matches: 11. In nucleotides, the CDR3 is TGTGCCAGCAGCCAGACTAGCGGGCCCACCGGGGAGCAGTACTTC. Translating it yields CASSQTSGPTGEQYF.

The chain recombines TRBV4-1 with TRBJ1-3, with 10 nucleotides matching TRBD1. This CDR3 spans 19 amino acids. V was clipped by 4 bases and J by 0 bases; unmatched bases: 12. Germline CDR1 reads MGHRA; CDR2 reads YSYEKL. CDR3 residues: CASSLVKGQGTPSGNTIYF. DNA for the CDR3: TGCGCCAGCAGCCTAGTCAAGGGACAGGGGACCCCCTCTGGAAACACCATATATTTT.

In nucleotides, the CDR3 is TGTGCCAGCAGCTCGTTCAGGGGTAGGTTGTTAGACTATGGCTACACCTTC. It translates to CASSSFRGRLLDYGYTF. The chain is built from TRBV5-6 and TRBJ1-2; maybe TRBD1 (6 bases). CDR3 size: 17 residues. Germline-derived CDR1 and CDR2 are SGHDT and YYEEEE. The germline V and J ends were trimmed by 3 bases and 3 bases, with 21 bases remaining between them.

The count of this clone is one. The chain has TRBV9 and TRBJ1-2; possibly TRBD1 for D (6 bases). This CDR3 contains 13 residues. Between the trimmed V and J ends, which lost 5 bases and 6 bases, there was a span of 14 bases. Looked up from germline, CDR1 is SGDLS and CDR2 is YYNGEE. CDR3 region: CASRDTGSHGYTF. The CDR3, as DNA: TGTGCCAGCAGAGATACAGGGTCCCATGGCTACACCTTC.

This clone has only a few counts. The chain uses TRBV11-2 and TRBJ2-7; TRBD1 might be the D (6 bases). The CDR3 consists of 13 residues. V lost 2 bases and J 4 bases, leaving 9 bases between the germline ends. Germline V lookup: CDR1 SGHAT, CDR2 FQNNGV. CDR3 sequence reads: CASSLRGLYEQYF. CDR3 nucleotides: TGTGCCAGCAGCTTAAGGGGGTTATACGAGCAGTACTTC.